This T cell receptor (beta chain) is from a study of T cells after yellow fever vaccination. CDR1 SGDLS and CDR2 YYNGEE come from the germline V gene. Trimming took off 1 base at V and 9 bases at J, with 14 bases between the two ends. The CDR3 is 14 amino acids. This clonotype appeared a few times. Its antigen is unidentified. Study-wide results and caveats: Bulk-population clonotypes that are abundant could appear as contaminants in FACS-sorted repertoires.

One entry per CDR3 protein results from TCRdb running MiXCR on the 5' RACE reads. Of hundreds of thousands of distinct CDR3 sequences listed, approximately 21% are singletons. The V call is TRBV9, the J call TRBJ2-4; D is ambiguous. This clonotype originated in a man younger than 40 who received the YFV17D yellow fever vaccine. The starting material was PBMCs, obtained 15 days after the yellow fever booster vaccination. This CDR3 is CASSVTTDTGIQYF. The CDR3 bases are TGTGCCAGCAGCGTAACGACTGATACGGGCATTCAGTACTTC.